The 4 T cell receptor beta chains below come from one sample, sequenced in a study of T cells in Graves' hyperthyroidism and ophthalmopathy. RNA transcripts served as the template for amplifying TCR beta CDR3 regions. Using the HTBI primer set, a first-round RT-PCR was run on the TCR CDR3. TCRdb re-called the multiplex PCR reads through MiXCR, storing one row per CDR3 protein. The sample carries around 690,000 distinct CDR3 sequences, around 16% recorded once. The source material was blood. These receptors all come from a man aged 45 to 65 with Graves' hyperthyroidism.

The genes are TRBV20-1 and TRBJ2-1, with 7 bases fitting TRBD1. The CDR3 sequence is 16 residues long. Per germline, CDR1 DFQATT and CDR2 SNEGSKA (reference sequence). Trimming removed 3 bases from V and 4 bases from J; junction bases left unmatched: 12. The CDR3 loop is CSASERQGRGYNEQFF. In nucleotides, the CDR3 is TGCAGTGCTAGCGAAAGACAGGGTAGGGGGTACAATGAGCAGTTCTTC.

This clonotype showed up many times. The genes are TRBV20-1 and TRBJ1-1; D unclear. CDR3 length: 13 amino acids. Germline values: CDR1 DFQATT, CDR2 SNEGSKA (reference sequence). Between the trimmed V and J ends, which lost 0 bases and 4 bases, there was a span of 9 bases. CDR3 sequence (DNA): TGCAGTGCTAGAGAGCCCTCAGGCACTGAAGCTTTCTTT. Protein: CSAREPSGTEAFF.

This chain joins TRBV28 and TRBJ1-3, with no clear D. Trimming left V 2 bases short and J 0 bases short, with 5 bases between. The germline gives CDR1 MDHEN, CDR2 SYDVKM. The CDR3 covers 14 residues. The CDR3 DNA sequence: TGTGCCAGCAGTTTACAGTACTCTGGAAACACCATATATTTT. This translates into CASSLQYSGNTIYF.

V gene TRBV28 combines with J gene TRBJ1-1; D gene uncertain. Trimming took off 7 bases at V and 0 bases at J, with 9 bases between the two ends. The CDR3 is made up of 13 amino acids. CDR1 and CDR2 (germline): MDHEN, SYDVKM. The DNA for the CDR3 is TGTGCCAGCACCAAGCCGGTGAACACTGAAGCTTTCTTT. It encodes CASTKPVNTEAFF.